Sequencing of this T cell receptor beta chain was carried out in a study of cytomegalovirus exposure and HLA in healthy donors. On this clone itself: Its matching antigen is unknown.

The PCR employed 60 Vbeta primers together with 13 Jbeta primers. Sequencing was performed with immunoSEQ multiplex PCR; in TCRdb, only in-frame clones are kept and a portion is missing. The data contain 200,000 or so clones, about 80% of them singletons. V was pared by 1 base and J by 7 bases, with 22 bases between. The germline gives CDR1 SGHDN, CDR2 FVKESK. The CDR3 totals 17 residues. Whole-study results and caveats: The study dropped some indistinguishable V segments, TRBV6-2 and TRBV6-3 among them. CMV antigen specificity of a few CMV-associated chains was confirmed in vitro. A prior analysis recorded that most TCR beta V segments were productive about 87% or about 30% of the time. Later analysis demonstrated an association between a missense DCLRE1C variant and TCR beta V- and J-gene trimming.

The specimen was PBMCs. The chain carries TRBV14 and TRBJ1-1; the D gene is possibly TRBD1 (5 bases). The TCR was taken from a man between 18 and 35 years old in good health and CMV-seronegative. CDR3 amino acids: CASSQGLGPTAFLEAFF. The CDR3 DNA follows: TGTGCCAGCAGCCAAGGATTGGGCCCGACAGCGTTCCTTGAAGCTTTCTTT.